Below, 32 T cell receptor beta chains from the same sample are listed, as sequenced in a study of blood T cell repertoires in COVID-19. Assay used: immunoSEQ multiplex PCR; TCRdb lists only in-frame clones, some missing. This table holds around 47,000 clones, around 83% found once. The sample consisted of peripheral blood. The receptors shown here come from a man aged 70 or older with active COVID-19.

The chain combines TRBV19 with TRBJ1-2; the match to TRBD1 covers 8 bases. J was trimmed by 6 bases and V by 3 bases; bases with no gene match: 6. This CDR3 is built from 14 residues. Germline V CDR1 and CDR2: LNHDA, SQIVND (reference sequence). The CDR3 protein is CASSILMDRDGYTF. CDR3 nucleotide sequence: TGTGCCAGTAGTATTCTGATGGACAGGGATGGCTACACCTTC.

The CDR3 loop reads CASSLGTSRETQYF. The CDR3 nucleotides read TGCGCCAGCAGCCTGGGGACTAGTCGGGAGACCCAGTACTTC. The rearrangement uses TRBV5-1 and TRBJ2-5; 8 bases are a match to TRBD2. The germline V gene has CDR1 SGHRS and CDR2 YFSETQ. V was pared by 4 bases and J by 5 bases, with 7 bases of the junction left unmatched. CDR3 length: 14 residues.

As concerns this clone: This same CDR3 is encoded by further DNA sequences in the sample. V is TRBV7-9 and J is TRBJ2-2; D is unclear. This CDR3 contains 12 residues. The germline CDR1 and CDR2 sequences are SEHNR and FQNEAQ (reference sequence). V lost 6 bases to trimming and J lost 4 bases, with 6 bases between them. The CDR3 region is CASRRGTGELFF. CDR3 coding DNA: TGTGCCAGCAGACGAGGCACCGGGGAGCTGTTTTTT.

The chain couples TRBV6-5 to TRBJ2-3; 7 positions match TRBD2. The CDR3 totals 14 residues. Unmatched junction bases numbered 4, after V lost 5 bases and J lost 2 bases. CDR1 and CDR2 from the germline V gene are MNHEY and SVGAGI. The CDR3 DNA reads TGTGCCAGCAGTCTACTAGCGAACACAGATACGCAGTATTTT. Its protein is CASSLLANTDTQYF.

The chain joins TRBV6-2 or TRBV6-3 to TRBJ1-5; possible D gene TRBD1, 5 bases. Trimming took off 0 bases at V and 6 bases at J, with 18 bases between the two ends. The length of the CDR3 is 17 residues. From germline, CDR1 is MNHEY and CDR2 SVGEGT. Here the CDR3 DNA reads TGTGCCAGCAGTTACTCGAAGCTTGTCAGGGTAGGTCAGCCCCAGCATTTT. Amino acids: CASSYSKLVRVGQPQHF.

This sequence joins TRBV2 and TRBJ2-7; 7 bases align to TRBD1. This CDR3 has 13 residues. CDR1 and CDR2 from the germline V gene are SNHLY and FYNNEI. J gave up 1 base and V 5 bases, and 2 bases lay outside the gene matches. CDR3 protein: CASSLQGSYEQYF. CDR3 sequence (DNA): TGTGCCAGCAGTCTACAGGGGTCCTACGAGCAGTACTTC.

This chain joins TRBV30 and TRBJ1-4; possible D gene TRBD1, 6 bases. Germline V CDR1 and CDR2: GTSNPN, SVGIG (reference sequence). V lost 5 bases, J lost 8 bases, and 15 bases lay in between. CDR3 length: 13 residues. The DNA of the CDR3 is TGTGCCTGGGGCAGGACAGAGGGGGAAAAACTGTTTTTT. This sequence encodes CAWGRTEGEKLFF.

The V gene is TRBV21-1, the J gene TRBJ1-2; the D segment call TRBD1 is taken from the table without a DNA check. TRBV21-1 is flagged as a pseudogene. This CDR3 region has 17 residues. The CDR3 loop reads CASSTSPPGTGPGGYTF. The CDR3 coding sequence is TGTGCCAGCAGCACATCTCCCCCCGGGACAGGGCCGGGAGGCTACACCTTC.

The chain carries TRBV5-4 and TRBJ2-5, with 11 bases that match TRBD2. This CDR3 has 17 residues. V lost 1 base, J lost 4 bases, and 9 bases stayed unmatched. Germline CDR1 and CDR2: SGHNT and YYREEE (reference sequence). Here the CDR3 reads CASSLLLSGGARETQYF. The CDR3 nucleotides read TGTGCCAGCAGCTTGCTCCTTAGCGGGGGGGCCCGAGAGACCCAGTACTTC.

The chain is built from TRBV7-9 and TRBJ2-1; 7 bases map to TRBD1. Losses at the gene ends were 1 base for V and 6 bases for J; bases not matched to a gene: 6. CDR3 length equals 15 residues. CDR1 is SEHNR, CDR2 FQNEAQ, per germline (reference sequence). The CDR3 DNA reads as TGTGCCAGCAGCTTAGTGACAGGGCCTGGCAATGAGCAGTTCTTC. Amino acid sequence: CASSLVTGPGNEQFF.

The gene calls are TRBV4-3 and TRBJ2-3; the match to TRBD2 covers 9 bases. From germline, CDR1 is LGHNA and CDR2 YSLEER. V was pared by 1 base and J by 2 bases, with 13 bases of the junction left unmatched. The length of the CDR3 is 19 residues. CDR3 in amino acids: CASSQGYKGLAGYTDTQYF. CDR3 DNA sequence: TGCGCCAGCAGCCAAGGCTATAAGGGGCTAGCGGGGTACACAGATACGCAGTATTTT.

V and J are TRBV9 and TRBJ1-1; D is possibly TRBD1 (5 bases). This CDR3 region has 16 residues. V dropped 0 bases and J dropped 4 bases, with 16 bases sitting between them. CDR1 and CDR2 from the germline V gene are SGDLS and YYNGEE. CDR3 nucleotide sequence: TGTGCCAGCAGCGTAGCTGCGGGGACCGCGCTCACTGAAGCTTTCTTT. It is translated as CASSVAAGTALTEAFF.

The chain employs TRBV18 and TRBJ2-7, with a possible D match to TRBD2 (7 bases). Trimming took 3 bases from V and 5 from J, leaving 20 bases between them. The CDR3 consists of 16 residues. CDR1 is KGHSH, CDR2 LQKENI, per germline. The CDR3 here is CASSPYVGGQGNEQYF. The CDR3 DNA is TGTGCCAGCTCACCCTACGTGGGGGGGCAGGGAAACGAGCAGTACTTC.

The rearrangement uses TRBV7-6 and TRBJ2-7; 11 bases are a match to TRBD1. The V gene end was trimmed by 5 bases and the J gene end by 0 bases; junction bases not matched to a gene: 3. CDR1 SGHVS and CDR2 FNYEAQ come from the germline V gene. This CDR3 contains 15 residues. The chain's CDR3 is CASSRGTGGSYEQYF. The CDR3 coding sequence is TGTGCCAGCAGCCGCGGGACAGGGGGCTCCTACGAGCAGTACTTC.

V usage is TRBV4-1 and J usage is TRBJ1-1, with a weak D call TRBD1 (6 bases). Per the germline V gene, CDR1 is MGHRA and CDR2 is YSYEKL. The CDR3 is made up of 15 amino acids. The V and J ends lost 5 bases and 5 bases respectively, with 18 bases between them. CDR3 in amino acids: CASSAPGTMGTEAFF. DNA for the CDR3: TGCGCCAGCAGCGCACCCGGGACAATGGGGACTGAAGCTTTCTTT.

The J gene is TRBJ1-4, the V gene TRBV5-5; D remains unclear. Germline V gives CDR1 SGHKS, CDR2 YYEKEE (reference sequence). V was clipped by 0 bases and J by 7 bases, with 16 bases between them. The CDR3 is made up of 16 amino acids. CDR3 protein: CASSLGYGDAGEKLFF. CDR3 nucleotide sequence: TGTGCCAGCAGCTTGGGATATGGGGATGCGGGTGAAAAACTGTTTTTT.

The chain uses TRBV7-8 and TRBJ2-7, with TRBD1 matching 7 bases. The V and J ends lost 2 bases and 0 bases, in that order; junction bases with no gene match: 19. The CDR3 length is 20 residues. CDR1 SGHVS and CDR2 FQNEAQ come from the germline V gene. The CDR3 nucleotides are TGTGCCAGCAGCTTACCCTCAGACAGGGTCTTACTACTCGTCTCCTACGAGCAGTACTTC. Its translation: CASSLPSDRVLLLVSYEQYF.

V usage is TRBV5-4 and J usage is TRBJ1-1; a weak D match, TRBD1 (5 bases). V was pared by 1 base and J by 1 base, with 11 bases between. This CDR3 is built from 15 residues. Per germline, CDR1 SGHNT and CDR2 YYREEE (reference sequence). Here the CDR3 DNA reads TGTGCCAGCAGCTTGCCGCAGGGCGCGAACACTGAAGCTTTCTTT. Its protein product is CASSLPQGANTEAFF.

The chain combines TRBV6-1 with TRBJ1-5; TRBD1 matches at 7 bases. The length of the CDR3 is 16 residues. Germline loops: CDR1 MNHNS, CDR2 SASEGT. After removal of 4 bases from V and 0 bases from J, the junction contained 6 bases not matched to a gene. For the CDR3, the DNA is TGTGCCAGCAGTGCCGGGACAGTTAGTAGCAATCAGCCCCAGCATTTT. It translates to CASSAGTVSSNQPQHF.

V is TRBV3-1 (or the pseudogene TRBV3-2) and J is TRBJ2-1; 7 positions agree with TRBD2. V lost 1 base, J lost 9 bases, and 6 bases stayed unmatched. The germline V gene encodes CDR1 LGHDT and CDR2 YNNKEL (reference sequence). This CDR3 is 14 amino acids long. CDR3: CASSQGLSGVEQFF. The CDR3 DNA follows: TGTGCCAGCAGCCAAGGGTTAAGCGGGGTTGAGCAGTTCTTC.

The CDR3 nucleotides read TGTGCCACCAGCAGAGACAGGGGACCCTACGAGCAGTACTTC. Translation: CATSRDRGPYEQYF. V usage is TRBV15 and J usage is TRBJ2-7; D is possibly TRBD1 (6 bases). The CDR3 runs 14 residues. Between the trimmed V and J ends, which lost 0 bases and 2 bases, there was a span of 8 bases. Germline V lookup: CDR1 LNHNV, CDR2 YYDKDF (reference sequence).

This clone has just one count. This chain joins TRBV27 and TRBJ2-4; no firm D call. Germline assignment: CDR1 MNHEY and CDR2 SMNVEV (reference sequence). This CDR3 region has 20 residues. The V end lost 3 bases, the J end lost 0 bases, and 24 bases lay between the germline ends. This chain's CDR3 is CASSLVPPGPAYVAKNIQYF. The DNA of the CDR3 is TGTGCCAGCAGTTTGGTCCCGCCCGGTCCAGCGTACGTAGCCAAAAACATTCAGTACTTC.

The chain combines TRBV6-5 with TRBJ1-4; D perhaps matches TRBD1 (5 bases). Per the germline V gene, CDR1 is MNHEY and CDR2 is SVGAGI. V was clipped by 2 bases and J by 4 bases, with 11 bases between them. The CDR3 runs to 15 residues. CDR3 sequence (DNA): TGTGCCAGCAGTTACGGCAGGGATTTTAATGAAAAACTGTTTTTT. This sequence encodes CASSYGRDFNEKLFF.

This rearrangement joins TRBV19 to TRBJ1-2, with a tentative D call TRBD1 (5 bases). The CDR3 length is 14 residues. Trimming removed 7 bases from V and 4 bases from J, with 16 bases in between. CDR1 and CDR2 from the germline V gene are LNHDA and SQIVND (reference sequence). CDR3 DNA sequence: TGTGCCAGTACCGCCGTGACGGGGGGCTATGGCTACACCTTC. This encodes CASTAVTGGYGYTF.

The V and J genes are TRBV5-1 and TRBJ1-5; D remains unclear. Germline CDR1 SGHRS, CDR2 YFSETQ. This CDR3 is built from 14 residues. Trimming cost V 5 bases and J 2 bases, with 11 bases left between them. As DNA, the CDR3 is TGCGCCAGCAGACCTGGTCAGGGCAATCAGCCCCAGCATTTT. The encoded protein is CASRPGQGNQPQHF. The complete variable domain, with remaining parts taken from reference TRBV5-1 and TRBJ1-5, reads KAGVTQTPRYLIKTRGQQVTLSCSPISGHRSVSWYQQTPGQGLQFLFEYFSETQRNKGNFPGRFSGRQFSNSRSEMNVSTLELGDSALYLCASRPGQGNQPQHFGDGTRLSIL.

The chain uses TRBV7-6 and TRBJ2-1, with 8 bases lining up with TRBD2. From germline, CDR1 is SGHVS and CDR2 FNYEAQ. Trimming cost V 5 bases and J 0 bases; bases outside gene matches: 6. The CDR3 is made up of 16 amino acids. CDR3 nucleotides: TGTGCCAGCAGCCTGGAAAGCGGGAGCTCCTACAATGAGCAGTTCTTC. As protein: CASSLESGSSYNEQFF.

The chain combines TRBV7-2 with TRBJ2-1, with a weak D call TRBD1 (6 bases). V was shortened by 5 bases and J by 4 bases, with 15 bases between the two germline ends. The CDR3 has 15 residues. Per germline, CDR1 SGHTA and CDR2 FQGNSA. CDR3 in DNA: TGTGCCAGCAGCCGTTCCTCCGGACAGTACAATGAGCAGTTCTTC. Translation gives CASSRSSGQYNEQFF.

This chain links TRBV9 with TRBJ2-1; D remains ambiguous. V lost 0 bases, J lost 8 bases, and 3 bases lay in between. Germline CDR1 reads SGDLS; CDR2 reads YYNGEE. The CDR3 covers 11 residues. The CDR3 here is CASSVGHEQFF. The CDR3 nucleotides read TGTGCCAGCAGCGTAGGGCATGAGCAGTTCTTC.

The rearrangement links TRBV4-1 to TRBJ2-5, with D tentatively TRBD2 (5 bases). The V and J ends lost 0 bases and 2 bases respectively, with 7 bases between them. Germline CDR1 and CDR2: MGHRA and YSYEKL. CDR3 length: 14 residues. In nucleotides, the CDR3 is TGCGCCAGCAGCCAAGATCGGGGTCAAGAGACCCAGTACTTC. It encodes CASSQDRGQETQYF.

In this sample, this clone turned up once. The V gene is TRBV4-1, the J gene TRBJ2-7; 8 bases map to TRBD1. Germline values: CDR1 MGHRA, CDR2 YSYEKL. The CDR3 sequence is 14 residues long. Trimming removed 3 bases from V and 3 bases from J; junction bases left unmatched: 4. CDR3 DNA: TGCGCCAGCAGCCAGGACAGGGACTTCTACGAGCAGTACTTC. It specifies CASSQDRDFYEQYF.

A remark on this clone: This same CDR3 is encoded by further DNA sequences in the sample. The chain links TRBV7-2 to TRBJ1-1; the D gene is possibly TRBD1 (6 bases). V gave up 5 bases and J gave up 0 bases, with 10 bases separating them. CDR3 size: 14 residues. Germline values: CDR1 SGHTA, CDR2 FQGNSA. The CDR3 loop is CASSPGQLNTEAFF. In DNA, the CDR3 is TGTGCCAGCAGCCCCGGACAGTTGAACACTGAAGCTTTCTTT.

The rearrangement links TRBV5-1 to TRBJ1-6; possible D gene TRBD1, 5 bases. Trimming stripped 4 bases from V and 0 bases from J, with 11 bases between. There are 16 residues in the CDR3. The germline V gene encodes CDR1 SGHRS and CDR2 YFSETQ. The CDR3 loop reads CASSPTGGSYNSPLHF. CDR3 sequence (DNA): TGCGCCAGCAGCCCGACCGGGGGCTCCTATAATTCACCCCTCCACTTT.